These T cell receptor beta chains were read from a single sample in a study of cytomegalovirus exposure and HLA in healthy donors. Clones were sequenced by immunoSEQ multiplex PCR, and TCRdb holds only the in-frame ones, with some missing. The sample holds 150,000 to 200,000 clones, about nine tenths seen once. Sequenced: PBMCs. The receptor set was obtained from a man aged 25-40 years in good health and CMV-seropositive. Both conserved end residues are part of each CDR3. D genes are given only for firm matches. Some rows mark clone size as missing; the rest say once, few, many or name a class of expanded clone.

j_call,clone_size,v_call,d_call,cdr3_aa,cdr3_nt
TRBJ2-2,-,TRBV11-1,-,CASSLGSGELFF,TGTGCCAGCAGCTTGGGAAGCGGGGAGCTGTTTTTT
TRBJ2-7,-,TRBV30,-,CAWAKSYEQYF,TGTGCCTGGGCAAAGAGCTACGAGCAGTACTTC
TRBJ2-1,-,TRBV21-1,-,CASTKGSAYNEQFF,TGTGCCAGCACCAAGGGTTCGGCCTACAATGAGCAGTTCTTC
TRBJ2-7,-,TRBV7-6,-,CASSPDGRGSDEQYF,TGTGCCAGCAGCCCGGACGGACGGGGGTCGGACGAGCAGTACTTC
TRBJ1-1,-,TRBV4-3,-,CASSQSDVPGDTEAFF,TGCGCCAGCAGCCAATCCGACGTGCCGGGGGACACTGAAGCTTTCTTT
TRBJ1-3,few,TRBV7-9,-,CASSLRGSNGNTIYF,TGTGCCAGCAGCTTACGGGGGTCCAATGGAAACACCATATATTTT
TRBJ2-3,-,TRBV2,TRBD1,CASSLTGGLDTQYF,TGTGCCAGCTCCCTGACAGGGGGCCTAGATACGCAGTATTTT
TRBJ1-5,-,TRBV6-6,TRBD1,CASIIQGGGPQHF,TGTGCCAGCATCATACAGGGGGGTGGGCCCCAGCATTTT
TRBJ1-2,-,TRBV7-2,-,CASSQDRAGYTF,TGTGCCAGCAGCCAAGATAGGGCTGGCTACACCTTC
TRBJ1-2,once,TRBV5-4,TRBD1,CASSLGGTGDNYGYTF,TGTGCCAGCAGCTTGGGGGGGACAGGGGATAACTATGGCTACACCTTC
TRBJ2-7,-,TRBV4-1,-,CASSQEKSHYEQYF,TGCGCCAGCAGCCAAGAAAAAAGCCACTACGAGCAGTACTTC
TRBJ2-5,-,TRBV5-1,-,CASSGLAAQETQYF,TGCGCCAGCAGCGGGTTAGCAGCCCAAGAGACCCAGTACTTC
TRBJ2-3,-,TRBV11-2,-,CASSPYGSLNTQYF,TGTGCCAGCAGCCCTTACGGGAGCCTTAATACGCAGTATTTT
TRBJ1-2,-,TRBV4-3,TRBD1,CASSQVSYRGDYGYTF,TGCGCCAGCAGCCAAGTGTCCTACAGGGGCGACTATGGCTACACCTTC
TRBJ2-2,-,TRBV28,-,CASSLFNTGELFF,TGTGCCAGCAGTTTGTTCAACACCGGGGAGCTGTTTTTT
TRBJ1-5,-,TRBV7-9,TRBD1,CASSSSQGPLNQPQHF,TGTGCCAGCAGCTCGTCACAGGGGCCCCTAAATCAGCCCCAGCATTTT
TRBJ1-6,-,TRBV6-5,-,CASRRSGNSPLHF,TGTGCCAGCAGAAGGTCGGGGAACTCACCCCTCCACTTT
TRBJ2-2,-,TRBV7-9,TRBD1,CASSLWTGTSNTGELFF,TGTGCCAGCAGCTTGTGGACAGGCACGTCGAACACCGGGGAGCTGTTTTTT
TRBJ2-7,-,TRBV5-6,-,CASRTTDPNYEQYF,TGTGCCAGCAGGACCACTGACCCGAACTACGAGCAGTACTTC
TRBJ2-3,-,TRBV7-3,-,CASSQTGLDTQYF,TGTGCCAGCAGTCAGACAGGTTTAGATACGCAGTATTTT
TRBJ2-2,-,TRBV9,-,CASSGLAAATGELFF,TGTGCCAGCAGCGGACTCGCGGCAGCCACCGGGGAGCTGTTTTTT
TRBJ1-2,-,TRBV18,TRBD1,CASSPTGDRGNGYTF,TGTGCCAGCTCACCAACCGGGGACAGGGGAAACGGCTACACCTTC
TRBJ1-4,-,TRBV6-5,TRBD1,CASNRQGNEKLFF,TGTGCCAGCAACCGACAGGGTAATGAAAAACTGTTTTTT
TRBJ1-1,-,TRBV5-1,-,CASSLGGLSVPEAFF,TGCGCCAGCAGCTTGGGGGGTTTGAGTGTGCCTGAAGCTTTCTTT
TRBJ2-7,-,TRBV11-2,-,CASSWGGGTYEQYF,TGTGCCAGCAGCTGGGGTGGAGGAACCTACGAGCAGTACTTC
TRBJ2-5,-,TRBV25-1,TRBD1,CASSELETGYGETQYF,TGTGCCAGCAGTGAATTGGAGACAGGGTATGGGGAGACCCAGTACTTC
TRBJ2-1,-,TRBV29-1,-,CSVEGQASSYNEQFF,TGCAGCGTTGAAGGACAGGCTAGCTCCTACAATGAGCAGTTCTTC